This passage covers 26 T cell receptor beta chains from one sample sequenced in a study of beta chain features in type 1 diabetes. What was sequenced were expressed TCRB transcripts, since all of the isolated RNA had been reverse transcribed. Profiling relied on immunoSEQ multiplex PCR, and the TCRdb table lists in-frame clones only, not all of them. The data hold a few hundred thousand clones, with around an eighth observed a single time. The sample taken for sequencing was naive CD4+ T cells from blood. The receptors were sampled from a man aged 18 to 29 in good health.

The chain combines TRBV30 with TRBJ1-2; 9 nucleotides align to TRBD1. V was clipped by 6 bases and J by 2 bases; unmatched bases: 1. Germline V gene data show CDR1 as GTSNPN and CDR2 as SVGIG (reference sequence). This CDR3 region has 12 residues. CDR3 amino acids: CACGQGNYGYTF. CDR3 DNA sequence: TGTGCCTGCGGACAGGGGAACTATGGCTACACCTTC.

This clone was counted between two and nine times. The chain uses TRBV30 and TRBJ1-2, with 11 bases fitting TRBD1. The J segment lost 2 bases and the V segment lost 2 bases, leaving 4 bases of the junction unmatched. This CDR3 region has 15 residues. From germline, CDR1 is GTSNPN and CDR2 SVGIG (reference sequence). CDR3 in amino acids: CAWSSGQGANYGYTF. The CDR3 DNA is TGTGCCTGGAGTTCCGGACAGGGGGCGAACTATGGCTACACCTTC. Full variable domain (outside the CDR3, taken from reference TRBV30 and TRBJ1-2): SQTIHQWPATLVQPVGSPLSLECTVEGTSNPNLYWYRQAAGRGLQLLFYSVGIGQISSEVPQNLSASRPQDRQFILSSKKLLLSDSGFYLCAWSSGQGANYGYTFGSGTRLTVV.

This clone occurred a few times. This chain links TRBV30 with TRBJ1-4; D remains unclear. From germline, CDR1 is GTSNPN and CDR2 SVGIG (reference sequence). The CDR3 consists of 14 residues. V was trimmed by 4 bases and J by 3 bases, leaving 12 bases between them. For the CDR3, the DNA is TGTGCCTGGACAAACGGCAGGTCTAATGAAAAACTGTTTTTT. It specifies CAWTNGRSNEKLFF.

V gene TRBV5-1 combines with J gene TRBJ2-7; 12 bases agree with TRBD2. Germline V gene data show CDR1 as SGHRS and CDR2 as YFSETQ. The length of the CDR3 is 15 residues. The V and J ends lost 3 bases and 5 bases, in that order; junction bases with no gene match: 6. The CDR3: CASSWGTSGLDEQYF. CDR3 nucleotides: TGCGCCAGCAGCTGGGGGACTAGCGGGTTGGACGAGCAGTACTTC.

This clone was found a few times. The chain is built from TRBV30 and TRBJ1-6; no firm D call. Germline lookup yields CDR1 GTSNPN and CDR2 SVGIG (reference sequence). This CDR3 region has 14 residues. Trimming removed 2 bases at V and 8 bases at J, with 13 bases between. In DNA, the CDR3 is TGTGCCTGGAGTTTTGCAACGGGAGATTCACCCCTCCACTTT. This codes for CAWSFATGDSPLHF.

CDR3 residues: CASSSSGQRPAKEQFF. The CDR3, as DNA: TGTGCCAGCAGCTCCTCCGGTCAACGTCCCGCTAAGGAGCAGTTCTTC. The rearrangement joins TRBV5-4 to TRBJ2-1; D remains ambiguous. Per the germline V gene, CDR1 is SGHNT and CDR2 is YYREEE (reference sequence). The CDR3 is made up of 16 amino acids. V gave up 3 bases and J gave up 10 bases, with 23 bases separating them.

The V call is TRBV7-9, the J call TRBJ1-1, with TRBD1 matching 7 bases. Germline V gene data show CDR1 as SEHNR and CDR2 as FQNEAQ (reference sequence). The CDR3 has 15 amino acids. The V and J ends lost 4 bases and 4 bases, in that order; junction bases with no gene match: 9. The CDR3 nucleotides are TGTGCCAGCAGCTACGAACAGGGGTTTTCCACTGAAGCTTTCTTT. It translates to CASSYEQGFSTEAFF.

This clone came up a few times. The chain employs TRBV28 and TRBJ2-7, with TRBD1 as a possible D gene (6 bases). With 8 bases removed from V and 3 bases from J, the gap between germline ends came to 14 bases. The CDR3 length is 13 residues. Germline V gene lookup returns CDR1 MDHEN and CDR2 SYDVKM. CDR3: CASGPGQGYEQYF. CDR3 DNA sequence: TGTGCCAGCGGACCGGGACAAGGCTACGAGCAGTACTTC.

The CDR3 coding sequence is TGTGCCAGCAGCTTCAGGGGGGCCTACAATGAGCAGTTCTTC. Residues: CASSFRGAYNEQFF. The gene calls are TRBV11-3 and TRBJ2-1; the D gene is possibly TRBD1 (7 bases). The V gene lost 3 bases and the J gene lost 2 bases, with 8 bases spanning the gap. The CDR3 runs 14 residues. CDR1 is SGHNT and CDR2 is YENEEA in the germline V gene.

This clone showed up just a few times. The rearrangement uses TRBV19 and TRBJ2-7, with 10 bases fitting TRBD1. The CDR3 length is 16 residues. V shed 0 bases and J 5 bases; nucleotides not matched to a gene: 7. CDR1 is LNHDA and CDR2 is SQIVND in the germline V gene (reference sequence). Here the CDR3 DNA reads TGTGCCAGTAGTATAGATTGGGGACAGGGGCTCGACGAGCAGTACTTC. Encoded protein: CASSIDWGQGLDEQYF.

The chain uses TRBV28 and TRBJ2-7, with D possibly matching TRBD2 (5 bases). Trimming removed 2 bases at V and 9 bases at J, with 14 bases between. Per germline, CDR1 MDHEN and CDR2 SYDVKM. CDR3 length: 13 residues. The CDR3 region is CASSLVRAARQYF. DNA for the CDR3: TGTGCCAGCAGTTTAGTCCGAGCGGCGCGGCAGTACTTC.

This clone occurred a few times. The V gene is TRBV6-6, the J gene TRBJ2-2; the match to TRBD2 covers 8 bases. Germline V lookup: CDR1 MNHNY, CDR2 SVGAGI (reference sequence). The junction had 3 bases not matched to a gene; V was cut back by 5 bases and J by 4 bases. The CDR3 sequence is 14 residues long. The CDR3 region is CASSRGGVTGELFF. Here the CDR3 DNA reads TGTGCCAGCAGTCGGGGGGGGGTCACCGGGGAGCTGTTTTTT.

This clone has more than one count but fewer than ten. The genes are TRBV28 and TRBJ2-3; no reliable D call. Trimming removed 2 bases from V and 13 bases from J, with 10 bases in between. The CDR3 spans 11 residues. Germline V lookup: CDR1 MDHEN, CDR2 SYDVKM. As DNA, the CDR3 is TGTGCCAGCAGTTTACAAGTGCGGAAGTATTTT. Translated, it gives CASSLQVRKYF.

This clone was recorded a few times. The chain joins TRBV7-9 to TRBJ2-2; D unclear. In germline, CDR1 is SEHNR, CDR2 FQNEAQ (reference sequence). CDR3 length equals 15 residues. V was clipped by 2 bases and J by 1 base, with 8 bases between them. Written as DNA, the CDR3 is TGTGCCAGCAGCTTACAGCCAGGGAACACCGGGGAGCTGTTTTTT. Its protein is CASSLQPGNTGELFF.

This clone occurred a few times. The J gene is TRBJ2-7, the V gene TRBV28, with 7 nucleotides matching TRBD1. V was clipped by 6 bases and J by 2 bases; unmatched bases: 7. The length of the CDR3 is 14 residues. Per the germline V gene, CDR1 is MDHEN and CDR2 is SYDVKM. CDR3 amino acids: CASRTSGTAYEQYF. The DNA of the CDR3 is TGTGCCAGCAGAACATCCGGGACAGCCTACGAGCAGTACTTC.

This clone was counted only a few times. The gene calls are TRBV28 and TRBJ2-3; D perhaps matches TRBD2 (6 bases). Germline assignment: CDR1 MDHEN and CDR2 SYDVKM. The V end was cut by 4 bases, the J end by 0 bases, with 8 bases between. The CDR3 is made up of 14 amino acids. Written as DNA, the CDR3 is TGTGCCAGCAGTTCGGGGGATAGCACAGATACGCAGTATTTT. Translated: CASSSGDSTDTQYF.

This clone has more than one count but fewer than ten. The chain combines TRBV28 with TRBJ1-6, with TRBD1 matching 7 bases. There are 15 residues in the CDR3. Per germline, CDR1 MDHEN and CDR2 SYDVKM. V trimming: 8 bases; J trimming: 7 bases; junction bases outside the gene matches: 11. CDR3 in DNA: TGTGCCAGCTCGTACCCCGGGACAGAGAATTCACCCCTCCACTTT. Translating it yields CASSYPGTENSPLHF.

This chain connects TRBV7-8 to TRBJ2-3; D is unresolved. Looked up from germline, CDR1 is SGHVS and CDR2 is FQNEAQ. V shed 6 bases and J shed 0 bases, with 16 bases lying between them. The CDR3 sequence is 16 residues long. In DNA form, the CDR3 reads TGTGCCAGCAGTCCACGGAGCCAGACTAGCACAGATACGCAGTATTTT. As protein: CASSPRSQTSTDTQYF.

The genes are TRBV2 and TRBJ2-7; possibly TRBD1 for D (5 bases). The CDR3 extends over 14 amino acids. Looked up from germline, CDR1 is SNHLY and CDR2 is FYNNEI. The V gene lost 7 bases and the J gene lost 1 base, with 14 bases spanning the gap. The CDR3 reads CASIVTTDSYEQYF. The CDR3 nucleotides are TGTGCCAGCATTGTTACGACAGATTCCTACGAGCAGTACTTC.

This clone has more than one count but fewer than ten. The chain recombines TRBV7-2 with TRBJ1-5; 7 nucleotides match TRBD1. This CDR3 has 15 residues. The germline V gene encodes CDR1 SGHTA and CDR2 FQGNSA. The V segment lost 4 bases and the J segment 4 bases; nucleotides outside the gene matches: 7. CDR3 in DNA: TGTGCCAGCAGCTCGCAGGGGGGCCTAAATCAGCCCCAGCATTTT. It is translated as CASSSQGGLNQPQHF.

This clone occurred a few times. The rearrangement uses TRBV28 and TRBJ2-7, with 7 bases lining up with TRBD1. After removal of 4 bases from V and 1 base from J, the junction contained 7 bases not matched to a gene. The CDR3 contains 15 residues. Germline V gene data show CDR1 as MDHEN and CDR2 as SYDVKM. Here the CDR3 reads CASSSLPGQSYEQYF. The CDR3 DNA is TGTGCCAGCAGTTCCCTTCCGGGACAGTCCTACGAGCAGTACTTC. Full variable domain (missing parts from reference TRBV28 and TRBJ2-7): DVKVTQSSRYLVKRTGEKVFLECVQDMDHENMFWYRQDPGLGLRLIYFSYDVKMKEKGDIPEGYSVSREKKERFSLILESASTNQTSMYLCASSSLPGQSYEQYFGPGTRLTVT.

CDR3 in amino acids: CASSSTSGAYEQYF. For the CDR3, the DNA is TGTGCCAGCAGCTCGACTAGCGGGGCCTACGAGCAGTACTTC. The chain carries TRBV7-2 and TRBJ2-7, with TRBD2 matching over 11 bases. This CDR3 is 14 amino acids long. CDR1 SGHTA and CDR2 FQGNSA come from the germline V gene. Trimming took 4 bases from V and 2 from J; bases not matched to a gene: 1.

This chain joins TRBV6-5 and TRBJ2-4; a possible D gene is TRBD2 (7 bases). V lost 5 bases and J 6 bases, leaving 14 bases between the germline ends. This CDR3 spans 14 amino acids. The germline V gene encodes CDR1 MNHEY and CDR2 SVGAGI. CDR3 sequence: CASSRGAWRNIQYF. The CDR3 bases are TGTGCCAGCAGTCGGGGGGCCTGGAGAAACATTCAGTACTTC.

There are a few counts of this clone. The chain joins TRBV5-6 to TRBJ2-2; TRBD1 might be the D (5 bases). This CDR3 spans 15 amino acids. Germline V CDR1 and CDR2: SGHDT, YYEEEE. V shed 0 bases and J shed 8 bases, with 14 bases lying between them. This CDR3 is CASSLAFRASGELFF. DNA for the CDR3: TGTGCCAGCAGCTTGGCCTTCAGGGCGTCTGGGGAGCTGTTTTTT.

This clone appeared a few times. The chain recombines TRBV29-1 with TRBJ1-5; D is ambiguous. Trimming took off 4 bases at V and 3 bases at J, with 10 bases between the two ends. The CDR3 runs to 13 residues. CDR1 SQVTM and CDR2 ANQGSEA come from the germline V gene. CDR3 protein: CSVGDRSNQPQHF. The CDR3 nucleotides are TGCAGCGTTGGCGATCGGTCCAATCAGCCCCAGCATTTT. Complete variable domain (other parts from reference TRBV29-1 and TRBJ1-5): SAVISQKPSRDICQRGTSLTIQCQVDSQVTMMFWYRQQPGQSLTLIATANQGSEATYESGFVIDKFPISRPNLTFSTLTVSNMSPEDSSIYLCSVGDRSNQPQHFGDGTRLSIL.

J is TRBJ1-2 and V is TRBV5-1, with a weak D call TRBD1 (5 bases). The CDR3 length is 14 residues. V was trimmed by 1 base and J by 2 bases, leaving 9 bases between them. CDR1 is SGHRS and CDR2 is YFSETQ in the germline V gene. This CDR3 is CASSLQGLNYGYTF. CDR3 nucleotide sequence: TGCGCCAGCAGCTTGCAGGGACTGAACTATGGCTACACCTTC.